The entry below describes one T cell receptor beta chain. Its antigen is as yet unknown. This specimen comes from a study of cytomegalovirus exposure and HLA in healthy donors. Study overall: Unique TCRs numbering roughly 85 million, obtained from HLA-typed donors, made up an early data release.

The ends lost 1 base at V and 3 bases at J; junction bases unmatched: 4. CDR1 and CDR2 from the germline V gene are SGHTA and FQGNSA. CDR3 size: 15 residues. Overall study results and limits: In vitro assays verified that three CMV-associated chains recognized CMV antigens specifically. Accurate predictions that matched the HLA-A and HLA-B alleles of most subjects were reportedly made from TCR beta sequences.

PCR amplification relied on 60 Vbeta primers (plus 13 Jbeta primers). Some clones are missing from TCRdb's copy, which holds only in-frame ones; the method was immunoSEQ multiplex PCR. The specimen's table records roughly 80,000 clones. Material for sequencing was PBMCs. The chain uses TRBV7-2 and TRBJ2-3; 7 bases line up with TRBD2. The sequence derives from a man aged 50 or older in good health and CMV-seropositive. CDR3: CASSLERLATDTQYF. The CDR3, as DNA: TGTGCCAGCAGCTTAGAAAGACTAGCAACAGATACGCAGTATTTT.